This TCR beta chain was identified during a study of blood T cell repertoires in COVID-19. Across the study: Spain, Italy and the United States supplied samples that represented acute and convalescent COVID-19. The cDNA or gDNA used as material had been derived from T cells, B-cell-depleted T cells, or PBMCs.

Looked up from germline, CDR1 is SGHRS and CDR2 is YFSETQ. The CDR3 runs to 15 residues. V shed 0 bases, J shed 6 bases, and the junction held 8 bases outside the gene matches. One Seattle source followed patients from active infection through their disease course. Per the original methods: Reference gene primer amplification gave nucleated cell count estimates. Measured with immunoSEQ multiplex PCR; TCRdb has only the in-frame clones, and not every one. The DNA gave D and trimming, while V, J and clone size come from that table. The sample comprises about 150,000 clones, approximately 80% of which are singletons, and roughly 12% rests with the top ten.

The clonotype was recovered from a woman between 55 and 75 years old with COVID-19, enrolled during active disease. This chain uses TRBV5-1 with TRBJ2-5; 7 bases match TRBD2. Sequencing was done on a sample of peripheral blood. The CDR3 spells CASSLVQTREQTQYF. CDR3 sequence (DNA): TGCGCCAGCAGCTTGGTGCAGACGCGGGAGCAGACCCAGTACTTC. Based on the CDR3 plus reference TRBV5-1 and TRBJ2-5, the full variable domain is KAGVTQTPRYLIKTRGQQVTLSCSPISGHRSVSWYQQTPGQGLQFLFEYFSETQRNKGNFPGRFSGRQFSNSRSEMNVSTLELGDSALYLCASSLVQTREQTQYFGPGTRLLVL.